This is a list of T cell receptor beta chains from one sample in a study of sequential checkpoint blockade in melanoma. Method: immunoSEQ multiplex PCR; TCRdb's copy keeps in-frame clones and lacks some. The repertoire consists of around 18,000 clones, with around 70% occurring once and the leading ten covering 30% to 40%. Material: CD8+ T cells sorted from blood (inferred from file names), obtained from a patient given nivolumab and ipilimumab in sequence. These receptors were obtained from a human donor with melanoma. Both conserved end residues are part of each CDR3. D genes are given only for firm matches. Clone size is stated in some rows and not others, as once, few, many or a class when expanded.

j_call v_call d_call cdr3_length clone_size cdr3_aa cdr3_nt
TRBJ2-5 TRBV5-1 TRBD1 12 . CASSFQQGEQYF TGCGCCAGCAGCTTTCAGCAGGGGGAGCAGTACTTC
TRBJ2-1 TRBV27 . 14 . CASSLLPGGNEQFF TGTGCCAGCAGTTTATTGCCCGGAGGGAATGAGCAGTTCTTC
TRBJ1-2 TRBV6-6 . 15 large CASSYQVPNAIRYTF TGTGCCAGCAGTTATCAGGTCCCGAACGCTATCCGCTACACCTTC
TRBJ2-1 TRBV27 TRBD2 15 . CASSPGTSGYNEQFF TGTGCCAGCAGTCCCGGGACTAGCGGGTACAATGAGCAGTTCTTC
TRBJ1-6 TRBV27 TRBD1 15 . CASSADRASAAPLHF TGTGCCAGCAGTGCCGACAGGGCCTCGGCAGCACCCCTCCACTTT
TRBJ1-4 TRBV2 . 15 . CAGTDSLATNEKLFF TGTGCCGGAACCGACAGTTTAGCAACTAATGAAAAACTGTTTTTT
TRBJ1-4 TRBV7-9 . 14 . CASSLKGGDEKLFF TGTGCCAGCAGCTTAAAAGGGGGAGATGAAAAACTGTTTTTT
TRBJ2-5 TRBV12-5 . 14 . CASGAGGVQETQYF TGTGCTAGTGGTGCCGGAGGGGTCCAAGAGACCCAGTACTTC
TRBJ2-1 TRBV5-1 . 15 . CASSLAGTSYNEQFF TGCGCCAGCAGCTTGGCCGGGACATCCTACAATGAGCAGTTCTTC
TRBJ1-1 TRBV6-4 TRBD1 14 few CASSKGQGNTEAFF TGTGCCAGCAGTAAGGGACAGGGAAACACTGAAGCTTTCTTT
TRBJ1-6 TRBV11-1 TRBD1 14 . CASSRTGNNSPLHF TGTGCCAGCAGCCGGACAGGGAATAATTCACCCCTCCACTTT
TRBJ2-1 TRBV28 . 12 . CATRPRMREQFF TGTGCCACCCGCCCCCGAATGCGGGAGCAGTTCTTC
TRBJ1-1 TRBV29-1 . 12 . CSGRVGDTEAFF TGCAGCGGGAGGGTTGGGGACACTGAAGCTTTCTTT
TRBJ1-2 TRBV28 . 12 once CASSFIRADYTF TGTGCCAGCAGTTTTATTAGAGCCGACTACACCTTC
TRBJ2-4 TRBV10-1 TRBD2 18 . CASSESELSGGPRNIQYF TGCGCCAGCAGTGAGTCTGAGTTGTCGGGAGGGCCGAGAAACATTCAGTACTTC
TRBJ2-7 TRBV30 . 11 . CAWQTGYEQYF TGTGCCTGGCAAACAGGATACGAGCAGTACTTC
TRBJ2-3 TRBV6-4 TRBD2 14 . CASSERRESDTQYF TGTGCCAGCAGTGAGCGGCGGGAGAGTGATACGCAGTATTTT
TRBJ1-1 TRBV6-5 . 13 . CAIAVGLNTEAFF TGTGCCATCGCCGTCGGTCTTAACACTGAAGCTTTCTTT
TRBJ1-5 TRBV6-6 TRBD1 14 . CASSDGTENQPQHF TGTGCCAGCAGTGACGGGACAGAAAATCAGCCCCAGCATTTT
TRBJ1-2 TRBV10-3 . 13 once CATHWRDDYGYTF TGTGCCACTCATTGGAGGGATGACTATGGCTACACCTTC
TRBJ1-1 TRBV6-5 . 11 . CASTAGAEAFF TGTGCCAGCACCGCGGGCGCTGAAGCTTTCTTT
TRBJ2-5 TRBV7-9 . 16 . CASSSLGGQDQETQYF TGTGCCAGCAGCTCCCTCGGCGGGCAGGATCAAGAGACCCAGTACTTC
TRBJ2-5 TRBV2 . 13 . CASKSGVLETQYF TGTGCCAGCAAATCGGGGGTTCTTGAGACCCAGTACTTC
TRBJ2-7 TRBV10-3 . 13 few CAISPQGKYEQYF TGTGCCATCAGTCCCCAGGGGAAGTACGAGCAGTACTTC
TRBJ2-7 TRBV12-5 . 14 . CASGPGLRPYEQYF TGTGCTAGTGGACCGGGACTCCGACCCTACGAGCAGTACTTC
TRBJ1-2 TRBV25-1 . 13 . CASSELGGYGYTF TGTGCCAGCAGTGAATTGGGGGGTTATGGCTACACCTTC
TRBJ2-5 TRBV12-5 TRBD1 17 . CASGLAASGQGQETQYF TGTGCTAGTGGTTTGGCGGCCTCGGGACAGGGCCAAGAGACCCAGTACTTC
TRBJ1-4 TRBV11-2 . 15 . CASSGRQTSNEKLFF TGTGCCAGCAGCGGAAGACAGACTTCTAATGAAAAACTGTTTTTT
TRBJ2-7 TRBV7-9 . 15 few CASIEPPGEGYEQYF TGTGCCAGCATCGAACCTCCCGGGGAAGGCTACGAGCAGTACTTC
TRBJ2-7 TRBV7-2 TRBD1 13 once CASTGQGFYEQYF TGTGCCAGCACTGGACAGGGGTTCTACGAGCAGTACTTC
TRBJ2-7 TRBV10-1 TRBD2 15 . CASSELSGNTYEQYF TGCGCCAGCAGTGAGCTTAGCGGGAATACCTACGAGCAGTACTTC
TRBJ2-1 TRBV7-8 . 15 few CASSTSGSSYNEQFF TGTGCCAGCAGCACCAGCGGAAGCTCCTACAATGAGCAGTTCTTC
TRBJ2-1 TRBV27 TRBD1 15 . CASSSNRGSYNEQFF TGTGCCAGCAGTTCCAACAGGGGTTCCTACAATGAGCAGTTCTTC
TRBJ2-3 TRBV6-5 . 14 few CASSFARSSDTQYF TGTGCCAGCAGTTTCGCCCGGTCTTCAGATACGCAGTATTTT